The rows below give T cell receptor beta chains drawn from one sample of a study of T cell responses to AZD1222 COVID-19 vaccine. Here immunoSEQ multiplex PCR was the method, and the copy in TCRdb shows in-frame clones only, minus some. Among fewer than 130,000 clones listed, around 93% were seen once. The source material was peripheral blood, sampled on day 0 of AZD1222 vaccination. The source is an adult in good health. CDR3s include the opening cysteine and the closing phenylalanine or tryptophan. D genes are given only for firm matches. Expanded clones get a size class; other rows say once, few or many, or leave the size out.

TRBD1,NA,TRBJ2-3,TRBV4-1,TGCGCCAGCAGCCTCAGGGGGCCGGAGCCAGATACGCAGTATTTT,CASSLRGPEPDTQYF
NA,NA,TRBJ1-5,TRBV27,TGTGCCAGCAGTTTGTCGGGGAATCAGCCCCAGCATTTT,CASSLSGNQPQHF
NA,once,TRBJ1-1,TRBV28,TGTGCCAGCAGGTCACCTGAGGGCGGGAACACTGAAGCTTTCTTT,CASRSPEGGNTEAFF
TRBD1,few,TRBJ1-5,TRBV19,TGTGCCAGTAGTACCATGGACAGGGAGGGGAATCAGCCCCAGCATTTT,CASSTMDREGNQPQHF
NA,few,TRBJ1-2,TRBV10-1,TGCGCCAGCAGTGCAGGCAGGGTAGATGGCTACACCTTC,CASSAGRVDGYTF
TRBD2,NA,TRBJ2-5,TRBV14,TGTGCCAGCAGCCAAGATCTTGGACTAGCGGGGGGACAAGAGACCCAGTACTTC,CASSQDLGLAGGQETQYF
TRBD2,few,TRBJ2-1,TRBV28,TGTGCCAGCAGTGAGGTCCGGCGGGGGGCATACAATGAGCAGTTCTTC,CASSEVRRGAYNEQFF
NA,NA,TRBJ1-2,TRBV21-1,TGTGCCAGCAGCAAAGAGGGCAGGGGCTATGGCTACACCTTC,CASSKEGRGYGYTF
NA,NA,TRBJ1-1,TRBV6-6,TGTGCCAGCAGGGAGACACTCAACACTGAAGCTTTCTTT,CASRETLNTEAFF
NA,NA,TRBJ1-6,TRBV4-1,TGCGCCAGCAGCCAAAGGGTAGGGGACTCACCCCTCCACTTT,CASSQRVGDSPLHF
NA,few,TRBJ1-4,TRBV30,TGTGCCTGGAGTGTACCCAAGGGCCTCAGGGATGAAAAACTGTTTTTT,CAWSVPKGLRDEKLFF
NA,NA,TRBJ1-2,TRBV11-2,TGTGCCAGCAGCTTTCGGGGGTTCTATGGCTACACCTTC,CASSFRGFYGYTF
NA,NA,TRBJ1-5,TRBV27,TGTGCCAGCAGTTTTAGGAGCAATCAGCCCCAGCATTTT,CASSFRSNQPQHF
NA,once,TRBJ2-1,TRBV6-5,TGTGCCAGCAGTTACTCTAGGAATGAGCAGTTCTTC,CASSYSRNEQFF
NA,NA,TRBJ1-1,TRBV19,TGTGCCAGTAGGGGTTGGGATCCCCCTGAAGCTTTCTTT,CASRGWDPPEAFF
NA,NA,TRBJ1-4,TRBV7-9,TGTGCCAGCAGCTTAGCGCAGAGTAATGAAAAACTGTTTTTT,CASSLAQSNEKLFF
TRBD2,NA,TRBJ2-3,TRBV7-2,TGTGCCAGCAGCTTAGCTTGGGGTGGGGGGGCAGATACGCAGTATTTT,CASSLAWGGGADTQYF
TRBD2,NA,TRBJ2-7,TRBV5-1,TGCGCCAGCAGCTTCGGGGGGGTTATGTACGAGCAGTACTTC,CASSFGGVMYEQYF
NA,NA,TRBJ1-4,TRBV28,TGTGCCAGCAGTTTGCCCCCTGGGGGAGCTAATGAAAAACTGTTTTTT,CASSLPPGGANEKLFF
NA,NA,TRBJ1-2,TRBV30,TGTGCCTGGAGTGTATCGGCAGGTTATGGCTACACCTTC,CAWSVSAGYGYTF
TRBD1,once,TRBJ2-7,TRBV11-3,TGTGCCAGCAGCCCCTTTTCCGGGACAGGGTTCTCTTACGAGCAGTACTTC,CASSPFSGTGFSYEQYF
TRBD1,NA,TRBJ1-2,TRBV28,TGTGCCAGCAGTCTAGGGACAGGGCAGCTTTTTAACTATGGCTACACCTTC,CASSLGTGQLFNYGYTF
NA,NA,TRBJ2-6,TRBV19,TGTGCCAGTAGTGCGGGACGAGGGGCCAACGTCCTGACTTTC,CASSAGRGANVLTF
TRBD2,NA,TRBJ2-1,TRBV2,TGTGCCAGCAGTGGCAGACCCTCTAGCGGGGTGTTCTACAATGAGCAGTTCTTC,CASSGRPSSGVFYNEQFF
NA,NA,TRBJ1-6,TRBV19,TGTGCCAGTAGTATAGCCAGGGGAACGTATAATTCACCCCTCCACTTT,CASSIARGTYNSPLHF
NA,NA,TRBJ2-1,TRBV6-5,TGTGCCAGCAGTTCGGGACTCCTATACAATGAGCAGTTCTTC,CASSSGLLYNEQFF
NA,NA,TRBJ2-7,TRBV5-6,TGTGCCAGCAGCTTTTGGGGTCCAAGCTCCTACGAGCAGTACTTC,CASSFWGPSSYEQYF
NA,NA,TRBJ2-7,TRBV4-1,TGCGCCAGCAGCCAAGAAGGGGGGTACGCCTACGAGCAGTACTTC,CASSQEGGYAYEQYF
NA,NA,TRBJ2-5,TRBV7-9,TGTGCCAGCAGACTAGGTATAGTGACGAGCAGCCAAGAGACCCAGTACTTC,CASRLGIVTSSQETQYF
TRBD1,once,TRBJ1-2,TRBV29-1,TGCAGCGTTGAACTTCCGGGACAGGGGTTATTGTCTAACTATGGCTACACCTTC,CSVELPGQGLLSNYGYTF
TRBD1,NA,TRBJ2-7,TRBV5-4,TGTGCCAGCAGCCCCGGGACAGGGGTCTACGAGCAGTACTTC,CASSPGTGVYEQYF
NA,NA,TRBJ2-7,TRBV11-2,TGTGCCAGCAGCTTAGATCCAGACTACGAGCAGTACTTC,CASSLDPDYEQYF
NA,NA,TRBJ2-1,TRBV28,TGTGCCAGCAGTGTCACCGGGACCCGTGCACACAATGAGCAGTTCTTC,CASSVTGTRAHNEQFF
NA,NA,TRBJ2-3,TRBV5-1,TGCGCCAGCAGCTTGGTAAGCGGTCCTAGCACAGATACGCAGTATTTT,CASSLVSGPSTDTQYF
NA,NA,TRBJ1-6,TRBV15,TGTGCCACCAGCAGAAGACACACGGTATTGGATTCACCCCTCCACTTT,CATSRRHTVLDSPLHF
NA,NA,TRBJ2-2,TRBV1,TGCACCAGCAGCCCCACGACCGGGGAGCTGTTTTTT,CTSSPTTGELFF
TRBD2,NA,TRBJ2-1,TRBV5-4,TGTGCCAGCAGCACCCCCGAGCGGGGGTCGATCAATGAGCAGTTCTTC,CASSTPERGSINEQFF
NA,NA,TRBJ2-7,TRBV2,TGTGCCAGCAGTGCTCGCGGGATTACCTACGAGCAGTACTTC,CASSARGITYEQYF
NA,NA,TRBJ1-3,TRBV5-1,TGCGCCAGCCGCCAAAGTTCCCTCTCTGGAAACACCATATATTTT,CASRQSSLSGNTIYF
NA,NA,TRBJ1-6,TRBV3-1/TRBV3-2,TGTGCCAGCAGCCAAGTCAGGGTCAATTCACCCCTCCACTTT,CASSQVRVNSPLHF
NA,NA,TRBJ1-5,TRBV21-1,TGTGCCAGCAGCAGGGACCTTAGCAATCAGCCCCAGCATTTT,CASSRDLSNQPQHF
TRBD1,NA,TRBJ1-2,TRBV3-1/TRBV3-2,TGTGCCAGCAGCCAGGGGACAGGTGGTGGCTACACCTTC,CASSQGTGGGYTF
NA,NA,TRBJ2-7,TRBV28,TGTGCCAGCAGTTTGGCAGGGGACTACGAGCAGTACTTC,CASSLAGDYEQYF
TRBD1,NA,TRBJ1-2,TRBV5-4,TGTGCCAGCAGCGGAGGACAGGGGGATGGCTACACCTTT,CASSGGQGDGYTF
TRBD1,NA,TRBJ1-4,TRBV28,TGTGCCAGCACCACGACAGGGTCAGGTGAAAAACTGTTTTTT,CASTTTGSGEKLFF
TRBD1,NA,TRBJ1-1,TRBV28,TGTGCCAGCAGTCCCAACAGGGGAGGAGCTTTCTTT,CASSPNRGGAFF
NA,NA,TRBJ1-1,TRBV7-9,TGTGCCAGCAGCTTAGAGGCAGGGCCAACTGAAGCTTTCTTT,CASSLEAGPTEAFF